Sequencing of this TCR beta chain was carried out in a study of human T cells and chemical hapten exposure. As for the study in general: Per-sample TCR yields varied mainly from small pooled library volume differences. Findings of the study overall: High-frequency TCRs, those above 1 in 1000, stayed the same after DPC sensitization. All donors were alopecia patients, so their immunity may differ from that of healthy people.

The study's library attached unique molecular identifiers to single cDNA molecules. TCRdb reanalysed the RACE reads using MiXCR and keeps one entry per CDR3 protein. The sample records just under 60,000 distinct CDR3 sequences, over 10% being singletons. The CDR3 extends over 13 amino acids. V lost 1 base and J lost 2, with 5 bases in between. CDR1 is SSHAT and CDR2 is FNYEAQ in the germline V gene (reference sequence). Noted time point: patch test 3, about 24 weeks after DPC sensitization. The treatment was: therapeutic diphenylcyclopropenone sensitization with weekly scalp DPC. This clonotype was counted a few times. Its antigen is still unknown.

The J gene is TRBJ2-5, the V gene TRBV7-7; unclear D gene. The receptor was derived from a man aged 25 to 45 with alopecia areata. Some clones in this sample may be carry-over from other donors' samples. The sequenced sample was whole blood, obtained in connection with sensitization to the hapten diphenylcyclopropenone (DPC). The CDR3 nucleotides are TGTGCCAGCAGCTTAGACAGACAAGAGACCCAGTACTTC. Residues: CASSLDRQETQYF.